Below, one T cell receptor (beta chain) is given with its context. Its antigen is currently unknown. The data belong to a study of shared clonotypes between healthy human individuals. Study information: For every donor, three CD4 naive, three CD4 memory, two CD8 naive and one CD8 memory plates were used.

Trimming removed 4 bases from V and 1 base from J, with 7 bases in between. Looked up from germline, CDR1 is SGHRS and CDR2 is YFSETQ. The CDR3 loop spans 13 amino acids. Regarding the study as a whole: Sharing across a handful of donors was seen in roughly 5% of naive CD4 clonotypes.

Method: immunoSEQ multiplex PCR; TCRdb's copy keeps in-frame clones and lacks some. The sample contains 2 million to 3 million clones, 93% of which appear only once. The sample consisted of naive CD4+ T cells from PBMCs. The subset denotes: CD45RA+ positively selected. The sequence was collected from a man between 18 and 29 years old in good health. Some clones in this sample may be carry-over from other donors' samples. The chain employs TRBV5-1 and TRBJ2-3, with a tentative D call TRBD2 (5 bases). The CDR3 bases are TGCGCCAGCAGCGATAGCGGCACAGATACGCAGTATTTT. Protein: CASSDSGTDTQYF.